A single sample is the source of the 6 T cell receptor beta chains below, sequenced in a study of blood T cell repertoires in COVID-19 (dated by TCRdb to between 2020 and 2021). Libraries were prepared through the immunoSEQ multiplex PCR assay. The table was pulled from immuneACCESS by TCRdb, which kept in-frame rearrangements only. Such tables lose some clones; where checked, under half of the loss comes from unresolved V genes, and the rest has no known cause. The sample table holds 79,000 or so clones, of which around 83% were seen once. Of the sample, around 9.9% is held by the ten largest clones. The specimen sequenced was peripheral blood. These receptors came from a man aged 60 to 75 with COVID-19, enrolled during active disease.

The chain combines TRBV19 with TRBJ1-6; 8 positions agree with TRBD1. The ends lost 2 bases at V and 4 bases at J; junction bases unmatched: 7. Germline CDR1 LNHDA, CDR2 SQIVND (reference sequence). The CDR3 consists of 17 residues. The CDR3 loop is CASSISGGIGYNSPLHF. The DNA of the CDR3 is TGTGCCAGTAGTATATCAGGGGGCATTGGGTATAATTCACCCCTCCACTTT.

The CDR3 bases are TGTGCCAGCAGCTTCGCCGTTGGACAGGTCCCCTACGAGCAGTACTTC. Translation: CASSFAVGQVPYEQYF. The chain carries TRBV13 and TRBJ2-7; 7 bases are shared with TRBD1. The CDR3 consists of 16 residues. J was trimmed by 2 bases and V by 3 bases; bases with no gene match: 10. The germline V gene has CDR1 PRHDT and CDR2 FYEKMQ (reference sequence).

This chain joins TRBV12-3 or TRBV12-4 and TRBJ2-5; possibly TRBD2 for D (6 bases). Deletions cut 6 bases from V and 1 base from J, with 9 bases between. The CDR3 runs to 13 residues. CDR3 region: CASRIAVQETQYF. CDR3 bases: TGTGCCAGCAGGATAGCGGTCCAAGAGACCCAGTACTTC.

CDR3 amino acids: CASSQEGGFGYTF. CDR3 DNA sequence: TGTGCCAGCAGCCAAGAGGGGGGGTTTGGCTACACCTTC. The rearrangement joins TRBV3-1 (or the pseudogene TRBV3-2) to TRBJ1-2; possible D gene TRBD1, 5 bases. Deletions cut 0 bases from V and 7 bases from J, with 9 bases between. This CDR3 spans 13 amino acids. The V gene's germline CDR1 is LGHDT and CDR2 YNNKEL (reference sequence).

The chain couples TRBV5-5 to TRBJ2-5; weak D call: TRBD1 (5 bases). Germline V gene data show CDR1 as SGHKS and CDR2 as YYEKEE (reference sequence). Between the trimmed V and J ends, which lost 0 bases and 6 bases, there was a span of 12 bases. The CDR3 extends over 14 amino acids. CDR3 bases: TGTGCCAGCAGCTTGGACAGGTTTTTGCAGACCCAGTACTTC. Amino acids: CASSLDRFLQTQYF.

The chain carries TRBV29-1 and TRBJ2-1; TRBD1 is a possible D gene (6 bases). Germline lookup yields CDR1 SQVTM and CDR2 ANQGSEA. The germline V and J ends were trimmed by 6 bases and 10 bases, with 28 bases remaining between them. This CDR3 comprises 16 residues. This CDR3 is CSVDSPFFGKQGEQFF. In nucleotides, the CDR3 is TGCAGCGTGGACTCCCCTTTCTTCGGGAAGCAGGGGGAGCAGTTCTTC.